These 20 T cell receptor beta chains were all obtained from the same sample, sequenced in a study of control samples from healthy donors and cancer patients. Sequenced by immunoSEQ multiplex PCR; TCRdb stores in-frame clones only, minus some. The sample lists approximately 120,000 clones; around 94% were seen once. The sample comprised PBMCs. These receptors were collected from an older man with head and neck cancer.

V usage is TRBV11-3 and J usage is TRBJ1-1, with D unresolved. Germline V gene lookup returns CDR1 SGHNT and CDR2 YENEEA. CDR3 length: 14 residues. Trimming pared 2 bases from V and 0 bases from J, leaving 7 bases between. CDR3 amino acids: CASSLNSVNTEAFF. The DNA for the CDR3 is TGTGCCAGCAGCTTAAATTCTGTGAACACTGAAGCTTTCTTT.

In its sample, this clone was seen once. The chain uses TRBV7-9 and TRBJ1-2, with unresolved D. The CDR3 has 16 residues. CDR1 is SEHNR, CDR2 FQNEAQ, per germline (reference sequence). Trimming pared 0 bases from V and 4 bases from J, leaving 15 bases between. The chain's CDR3 is CASSLAAGEGGYGYTF. The CDR3 DNA follows: TGTGCCAGCAGCTTAGCGGCTGGGGAGGGAGGCTATGGCTACACCTTC.

This chain uses TRBV5-1 with TRBJ2-5, with D perhaps TRBD1 (5 bases). This CDR3 has 13 residues. CDR1 SGHRS and CDR2 YFSETQ come from the germline V gene. With 4 bases removed from V and 4 bases from J, the gap between germline ends came to 11 bases. The CDR3 sequence: CASSGDRSETQYF. In DNA form, the CDR3 reads TGCGCCAGCAGCGGCGACAGATCAGAGACCCAGTACTTC.

The J gene is TRBJ2-3, the V gene TRBV20-1; D gene uncertain. Trimming pared 3 bases from V and 9 bases from J, leaving 7 bases between. CDR1 is DFQATT and CDR2 is SNEGSKA in the germline V gene (reference sequence). The CDR3 consists of 10 residues. CDR3 sequence (DNA): TGCAGTGCTAGGATTATCACGCAGTATTTT. Translated, it gives CSARIITQYF.

The chain uses TRBV19 and TRBJ2-5; perhaps TRBD1 as D (6 bases). CDR1 and CDR2 from the germline V gene are LNHDA and SQIVND (reference sequence). The V end lost 5 bases, the J end lost 1 base, and 17 bases lay between the germline ends. The CDR3 covers 16 residues. CDR3 DNA sequence: TGTGCCAGTAGTCCACAGGGAGAAGGGGGCCAAGAGACCCAGTACTTC. Translating it yields CASSPQGEGGQETQYF.

This clone occurred a few times. J is TRBJ1-4 and V is TRBV10-2, with D possibly TRBD1 on 5 matching bases. The CDR3 loop spans 14 amino acids. Germline CDR1 and CDR2: WSHSY and SAAADI. The V end lost 3 bases, the J end lost 8 bases, and 13 bases lay between the germline ends. CDR3 nucleotide sequence: TGCGCCAGCAGTGACTGGGGCAGGTACGAAAAACTGTTTTTT. Translation gives CASSDWGRYEKLFF.

This clone was recorded once. The chain joins TRBV5-1 to TRBJ2-1; the D call may be TRBD1 or TRBD2 (5 bases each). CDR3 length: 14 residues. V was cut by 0 bases and J by 4 bases, with 8 bases left in between. Germline CDR1 SGHRS, CDR2 YFSETQ. This CDR3 reads CASSLAEGYNEQFF. CDR3 nucleotides: TGCGCCAGCAGCTTGGCTGAGGGGTACAATGAGCAGTTCTTC.

This chain connects TRBV5-1 to TRBJ2-7, with D hard to call. V lost 0 bases and J 2 bases, leaving 9 bases between the germline ends. CDR3 length equals 14 residues. Germline CDR1 SGHRS, CDR2 YFSETQ. The CDR3 region is CASSLATFTYEQYF. In nucleotides, the CDR3 is TGCGCCAGCAGCTTGGCGACATTCACCTACGAGCAGTACTTC. The whole variable domain, remainder taken from reference TRBV5-1 and TRBJ2-7, is KAGVTQTPRYLIKTRGQQVTLSCSPISGHRSVSWYQQTPGQGLQFLFEYFSETQRNKGNFPGRFSGRQFSNSRSEMNVSTLELGDSALYLCASSLATFTYEQYFGPGTRLTVT.

This chain links TRBV10-3 with TRBJ1-6; D not certain. The CDR3 loop spans 12 amino acids. Trimming removed 3 bases at V and 9 bases at J, with 6 bases between. Germline V lookup: CDR1 ENHRY, CDR2 SYGVKD. CDR3 amino acids: CAISEYLSPLHF. The CDR3 DNA follows: TGTGCCATCAGTGAATATCTTTCACCCCTCCACTTT.

The genes are TRBV20-1 and TRBJ2-5; D not resolved. Germline values: CDR1 DFQATT, CDR2 SNEGSKA (reference sequence). V was cut by 3 bases and J by 0 bases, with 11 bases left in between. The CDR3 sequence is 14 residues long. CDR3 in amino acids: CSASSGRNQETQYF. CDR3 coding DNA: TGCAGTGCTAGTTCCGGGCGGAACCAAGAGACCCAGTACTTC.

V usage is TRBV25-1 and J usage is TRBJ2-7; 7 nucleotides align to TRBD1. The germline V gene has CDR1 MGHDK and CDR2 SYGVNS. CDR3 length: 12 amino acids. The ends lost 4 bases at V and 3 bases at J; junction bases unmatched: 0. CDR3 sequence: CASSGDSYEQYF. The CDR3 nucleotides are TGTGCCAGCAGTGGGGACAGCTACGAGCAGTACTTC.

The chain has TRBV18 and TRBJ1-5; D is perhaps TRBD1 (5 bases). V was trimmed by 2 bases and J by 2 bases, leaving 13 bases between them. The CDR3 loop spans 16 amino acids. Germline values: CDR1 KGHSH, CDR2 LQKENI. CDR3 sequence (DNA): TGTGCCAGCTCACCAGGGACCTGGGGAGGCAATCAGCCCCAGCATTTT. The encoded protein is CASSPGTWGGNQPQHF. The whole variable domain, remainder taken from reference TRBV18 and TRBJ1-5, is NAGVMQNPRHLVRRRGQEARLRCSPMKGHSHVYWYRQLPEEGLKFMVYLQKENIIDESGMPKERFSAEFPKEGPSILRIQQVVRGDSAAYFCASSPGTWGGNQPQHFGDGTRLSIL.

This rearrangement joins TRBV5-1 to TRBJ2-7, with a weak D call TRBD1 (6 bases). V gave up 3 bases and J gave up 2 bases, with 12 bases separating them. The germline V gene has CDR1 SGHRS and CDR2 YFSETQ. CDR3 length: 14 residues. CDR3 in amino acids: CASSWQDRTYEQYF. The CDR3 DNA sequence: TGCGCCAGCAGCTGGCAGGACAGAACCTACGAGCAGTACTTC.

The chain links TRBV18 to TRBJ2-7, with D possibly TRBD1 on 6 matching bases. CDR1 and CDR2 (germline): KGHSH, LQKENI. V was pared by 4 bases and J by 6 bases, with 10 bases between. The CDR3 has 12 amino acids. The CDR3 bases are TGTGCCAGCTCACTACAGGGTTCCGAGCAGTACTTC. It specifies CASSLQGSEQYF. Full variable domain (rest looked up from reference TRBV18 and TRBJ2-7): NAGVMQNPRHLVRRRGQEARLRCSPMKGHSHVYWYRQLPEEGLKFMVYLQKENIIDESGMPKERFSAEFPKEGPSILRIQQVVRGDSAAYFCASSLQGSEQYFGPGTRLTVT.

The chain employs TRBV6-1 and TRBJ2-7; D is undetermined. Trimming shortened V by 3 bases and J by 3 bases, and 6 bases separated the two germline ends. This CDR3 has 12 amino acids. Germline V gene data show CDR1 as MNHNS and CDR2 as SASEGT. CDR3 DNA: TGTGCCAGCAGTGATATAAACTACGAGCAGTACTTC. Its protein product is CASSDINYEQYF.

J is TRBJ1-1 and V is TRBV20-1; D is uncertain. The CDR3 runs 11 residues. The V gene lost 5 bases and the J gene lost 7 bases, with 11 bases spanning the gap. Germline V gene data show CDR1 as DFQATT and CDR2 as SNEGSKA (reference sequence). The CDR3 loop is CSALTTVEAFF. CDR3 nucleotides: TGCAGTGCTTTAACAACAGTTGAAGCTTTCTTT.

This clone has only a few counts. The rearrangement joins TRBV2 to TRBJ2-7; D unclear. V shed 3 bases and J shed 3 bases, with 12 bases lying between them. CDR1 is SNHLY and CDR2 is FYNNEI in the germline V gene. This CDR3 contains 14 residues. CDR3 bases: TGTGCCAGCAGTGACGCTTTTGAGAGCTACGAGCAGTACTTC. It codes for CASSDAFESYEQYF.

The genes are TRBV5-1 and TRBJ1-6; no firm D call. Germline loops: CDR1 SGHRS, CDR2 YFSETQ. Deletions cut 1 base from V and 7 bases from J, with 15 bases between. The CDR3 is 16 residues long. The CDR3 sequence: CASSLRWASENSPLHF. The CDR3 nucleotides are TGCGCCAGCAGCTTGAGATGGGCTTCGGAAAATTCACCCCTCCACTTT.

The chain couples TRBV18 to TRBJ1-1; D is uncertain. Deletions cut 1 base from V and 4 bases from J, with 13 bases between. Germline CDR1 reads KGHSH; CDR2 reads LQKENI. The length of the CDR3 is 15 residues. CDR3 region: CASSPLEGRGTEAFF. CDR3 nucleotide sequence: TGTGCCAGCTCACCACTGGAGGGCCGGGGCACTGAAGCTTTCTTT.

The chain combines TRBV19 with TRBJ2-5; no firm D call. Germline V CDR1 and CDR2: LNHDA, SQIVND (reference sequence). The CDR3 spans 14 residues. Trimming cost V 2 bases and J 4 bases, with 11 bases left between them. The CDR3 protein is CASSIRSNPETQYF. As DNA, the CDR3 is TGTGCCAGTAGTATAAGGTCTAATCCAGAGACCCAGTACTTC.